Listed below are T cell receptor beta chains from one sample, sequenced in a study of T cell repertoires in cytomegalovirus infection. TCRdb redid the calling of the reads with MiXCR, one entry per CDR3 protein. The sample lists about 890,000 distinct CDR3 sequences, under 40% occurring once. No cognate antigen is known for these TCRs. Sequenced here: cultured CD8+ T cells from PBMCs, sampled from culture after CMV antigen stimulation. These receptors originate from a human donor in good health (CMV status not recorded). Some clones in this sample may be carry-over from other donors' samples. The CDR3 runs from the conserved cysteine through the conserved F or W. The D gene is left open where the match is weak. Rows give clone size only sometimes, using once, few, many, or a class for an expanded clone.

v_gene,d_gene,j_gene,abundance,CDR3aa,CDR3nt
TRBV6-2/TRBV6-3,.,TRBJ2-1,few,CASSGQGNEQFF,TGTGCCAGCAGCGGCCAGGGGAATGAGCAGTTCTTC
TRBV27,.,TRBJ1-1,few,CASSSSPGRHTEAFF,TGTGCCAGCAGTTCCTCCCCGGGGCGGCACACTGAAGCTTTCTTT
TRBV7-6,.,TRBJ1-1,many,CASSLTEGGTEAFF,TGTGCCAGCAGCCTAACGGAAGGGGGGACTGAAGCTTTCTTT
TRBV6-1,TRBD2,TRBJ2-1,.,CASSDGGLAGFSYNEQFF,TGTGCCAGCAGTGATGGGGGACTAGCGGGGTTCTCCTACAATGAGCAGTTCTTC
TRBV4-1,.,TRBJ1-6,few,CASSQDSYSSPLHF,TGCGCCAGCAGCCAAGATTCGTACAGTTCACCCCTCCACTTT
TRBV27,.,TRBJ1-1,few,CASRLGRINTEAFF,TGTGCCAGCAGGCTGGGACGGATAAACACTGAAGCTTTCTTT
TRBV6-6,.,TRBJ1-6,few,CASSYGRDGGSPLHF,TGTGCCAGCAGTTACGGCAGAGACGGAGGGTCACCCCTCCACTTT
TRBV5-6,.,TRBJ1-5,many,CASSLDTQPQHF,TGTGCCAGCAGCCTAGACACTCAGCCCCAGCATTTT
TRBV27,.,TRBJ2-1,.,CANSNEYNEQFF,TGTGCCAACAGTAATGAGTACAATGAGCAGTTCTTC
TRBV6-5,TRBD1,TRBJ1-1,.,CASSSGTGRVNTEAIF,TGTGCCAGCAGTTCCGGGACAGGGAGGGTGAACACTGAAGCTATCTTT
TRBV28,.,TRBJ2-7,few,CASNRGSSYEQYF,TGTGCCTCCAACCGGGGGTCCTCCTACGAGCAGTACTTC
TRBV6-1,TRBD1,TRBJ1-1,few,CASRIQGWYTEAFF,TGTGCCAGCAGAATACAGGGGTGGTACACTGAAGCTTTCTTT
TRBV12-3/TRBV12-4,TRBD1,TRBJ1-1,few,CASSPRDRVLRSEAFF,TGTGCCAGCAGTCCCCGGGACAGGGTTTTACGATCTGAAGCTTTCTTT
TRBV29-1,.,TRBJ2-5,.,CSVGFETQYF,TGCAGCGTTGGTTTCGAGACCCAGTACTTC
TRBV19,.,TRBJ1-1,.,CASTWTVNTEAFF,TGTGCCAGTACCTGGACAGTGAACACTGAAGCTTTCTTT
TRBV4-1,.,TRBJ1-6,.,CTSSQEGGPTGFSYNSPLHF,TGCACCAGCAGCCAAGAAGGGGGACCGACGGGTTTCTCCTATAATTCACCCCTCCACTTT
TRBV6-6,TRBD1,TRBJ2-1,few,CASSYRDRGSNEQFF,TGTGCCAGCAGTTACCGGGACAGGGGGTCCAATGAGCAGTTCTTC
TRBV12-3/TRBV12-4,.,TRBJ1-2,.,CASGPSAFYGYTF,TGTGCCAGCGGGCCGTCAGCATTCTATGGCTACACCTTC
TRBV7-9,.,TRBJ2-2,.,CASSLDLDGTRVLFF,TGTGCCAGCAGCTTAGATTTGGACGGGACAAGGGTGCTGTTTTTT